A single sample is the source of the 8 T cell receptor beta chains below, sequenced in a study of T cells after yellow fever vaccination. TCRdb re-called the 5' RACE reads with MiXCR, one entry per CDR3 protein. The repertoire consists of approximately 300,000 distinct CDR3 sequences, with roughly 6.8% occurring once and the leading ten covering about a sixth. The sample here was PBMCs, taken roughly 47 days after the first yellow fever vaccination. The receptors shown here come from a man in his late teens or twenties who received the YFV17D yellow fever vaccine.

This chain links TRBV7-2 with TRBJ1-2, with D possibly being TRBD1 (6 bases). Germline CDR1 SGHTA, CDR2 FQGNSA. CDR3 length: 12 amino acids. With 1 base removed from V and 8 bases from J, the gap between germline ends came to 8 bases. The CDR3 region is CASSLERGGYTF. The CDR3 DNA follows: TGTGCCAGCAGCTTAGAGAGGGGGGGCTACACCTTC.

This clonotype turned up a few times. The V call is TRBV4-2, the J call TRBJ2-7; D remains ambiguous. The CDR3 runs 14 residues. Trimming cost V 1 base and J 4 bases, with 11 bases left between them. The germline CDR1 and CDR2 sequences are LGHNA and YNFKEQ. The CDR3 reads CASSQVGPSYEQYF. Written as DNA, the CDR3 is TGTGCCAGCAGCCAAGTGGGTCCCTCTTACGAGCAGTACTTC.

Many counts were recorded for this clonotype. The J gene is TRBJ2-1, the V gene TRBV28, with unresolved D. CDR1 is MDHEN, CDR2 SYDVKM, per germline. The CDR3 length is 14 residues. Trimming took 5 bases from V and 2 from J, leaving 10 bases between them. For the CDR3, the DNA is TGTGCCAGCAGTCAGGACCCCACCTACAATGAGCAGTTCTTC. It yields the protein CASSQDPTYNEQFF.

The rearrangement uses TRBV5-6 and TRBJ1-1; 7 bases fit TRBD1. The CDR3 is 15 residues long. J lost 4 bases, V lost 0 bases, and 6 bases had no gene match. CDR1 is SGHDT and CDR2 is YYEEEE in the germline V gene. The CDR3 coding sequence is TGTGCCAGCAGCTTGGGAGGGGGCCTCGGCACTGAAGCTTTCTTT. This gives the protein CASSLGGGLGTEAFF.

This clonotype appeared many times. The chain employs TRBV20-1 and TRBJ1-5, with TRBD1 identical over 7 bases. J lost 4 bases, V lost 3 bases, and 3 bases had no gene match. CDR3 length: 13 amino acids. Germline V gene sequence: CDR1 DFQATT, CDR2 SNEGSKA (reference sequence). The CDR3 DNA reads as TGCAGTGCTAGTGGGACAGTAAATCAGCCCCAGCATTTT. Protein product: CSASGTVNQPQHF.

J is TRBJ1-1 and V is TRBV20-1, with 8 positions matching TRBD1. There are 13 residues in the CDR3. The junction had 8 bases not matched to a gene; V was cut back by 5 bases and J by 6 bases. Germline-derived CDR1 and CDR2 are DFQATT and SNEGSKA (reference sequence). The CDR3 protein is CSASQGALAEAFF. Written as DNA, the CDR3 is TGCAGTGCTTCCCAGGGGGCGCTGGCTGAAGCTTTCTTT.

This clonotype was seen a few times. The CDR3 region has the DNA TGTGCTAGTGGTTTGAACCCGGTTGACAATCAGCCCCAGCATTTT. The encoded protein is CASGLNPVDNQPQHF. The chain uses TRBV12-5 and TRBJ1-5; D unresolved. The CDR3 length is 15 residues. Trimming shortened V by 2 bases and J by 3 bases, and 11 bases separated the two germline ends. The germline gives CDR1 LGHNT, CDR2 FRNRAP.

This clonotype showed up just a few times. The chain combines TRBV6-2 or TRBV6-3 with TRBJ2-7; 10 positions match TRBD1. The germline gives CDR1 MNHEY, CDR2 SVGEGT. J gave up 5 bases and V 2 bases, and 9 bases lay outside the gene matches. This CDR3 is 16 amino acids long. The CDR3 coding sequence is TGTGCCAGCAGTTACACTTCAACCGGGACAGGGGACGAGCAGTACGTC. The encoded protein is CASSYTSTGTGDEQYV.